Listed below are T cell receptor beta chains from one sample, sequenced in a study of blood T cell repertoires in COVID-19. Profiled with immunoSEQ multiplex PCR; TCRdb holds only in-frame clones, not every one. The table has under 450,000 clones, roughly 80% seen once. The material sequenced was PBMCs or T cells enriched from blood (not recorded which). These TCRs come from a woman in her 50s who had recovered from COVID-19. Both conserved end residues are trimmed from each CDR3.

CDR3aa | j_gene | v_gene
ASSVTGGPWDEQF | TRBJ2-1 | TRBV5-4
ASSQVPRRVDGYT | TRBJ1-2 | TRBV4-2
ASSPKSGRGSTEAF | TRBJ1-1 | TRBV7-2
ASSRVSYEQY | TRBJ2-7 | TRBV7-2
ASSRNPTGYGYT | TRBJ1-2 | TRBV7-2
ASSAGPPGEQY | TRBJ2-7 | TRBV25-1
AWSGGTPNTEAF | TRBJ1-1 | TRBV30
ASSSAGNAEAF | TRBJ1-1 | TRBV12-3/TRBV12-4
ASSSPETGYNEQF | TRBJ2-1 | TRBV7-2
ASRLDRDNQPQH | TRBJ1-5 | TRBV7-2
ASSTTGTSAETQY | TRBJ2-5 | TRBV7-3
ASRGTGGYGYT | TRBJ1-2 | TRBV25-1
ASSTVAYEQY | TRBJ2-7 | TRBV3-1/TRBV3-2
ASRMDYLNYGYT | TRBJ1-2 | TRBV5-1
ASSQDREGQY | TRBJ2-3 | TRBV2
AWGASVDTQY | TRBJ2-3 | TRBV30
ASTSFSGNTIY | TRBJ1-3 | TRBV3-1/TRBV3-2
ASSIGFSVPVGYT | TRBJ1-2 | TRBV19
ASSSGQSNTEAF | TRBJ1-1 | TRBV27
ASSSDRVLGGNTIY | TRBJ1-3 | TRBV6-5
SASLTGGPSTYGYT | TRBJ1-2 | TRBV20-1
ASSYPQGGTDTQY | TRBJ2-3 | TRBV6-5
ASSGDRGPYEQY | TRBJ2-7 | TRBV5-6
ATLGTDNSPLH | TRBJ1-6 | TRBV6-5
ASSLVVAPGTQNSPLH | TRBJ1-6 | TRBV11-2
ASSYFTGTPGAYEQY | TRBJ2-7 | TRBV5-1
ASSFTGTEGSPLH | TRBJ1-6 | TRBV27
ASSLDGRGHGS | TRBJ1-2 | TRBV11-2
ASSSHRGEETQY | TRBJ2-5 | TRBV5-4
ASSLEDRNYNEQF | TRBJ2-1 | TRBV27
ATSRDRANEKLF | TRBJ1-4 | TRBV15
AWSVRSGGAVPLNTQY | TRBJ2-3 | TRBV30
ASSFNGDNSPLH | TRBJ1-6 | TRBV27
AISEPYNEQF | TRBJ2-1 | TRBV10-3
ASSYGRTDYEQY | TRBJ2-7 | TRBV6-2/TRBV6-3
ASSGWLEKAKNIQY | TRBJ2-4 | TRBV13
ASSISSGGAGIGGYT | TRBJ1-2 | TRBV19
ASSTGFWTGNSPLH | TRBJ1-6 | TRBV6-2/TRBV6-3
AWSGTVNTEAF | TRBJ1-1 | TRBV30
ASRAGQGANYGYT | TRBJ1-2 | TRBV6-5
ASSSHRAGAFNEQF | TRBJ2-1 | TRBV7-3
ASSQQGGDGYT | TRBJ1-2 | TRBV6-5
AISLEERGSPLH | TRBJ1-6 | TRBV10-3
ASKYNNQETQY | TRBJ2-5 | TRBV12-3/TRBV12-4
ATSDLTGQGRPSYNSPLH | TRBJ1-6 | TRBV24-1
ASSLSPRGQGLLDIQY | TRBJ2-4 | TRBV5-1
AWSKVAGELF | TRBJ2-2 | TRBV30
ASRLDRVTWALH | TRBJ1-6 | TRBV2
ASSEGPQPGEQY | TRBJ2-7 | TRBV18
ASSTPDRRDGYT | TRBJ1-2 | TRBV6-5
ASSLDRVGEQY | TRBJ2-7 | TRBV5-6
ASSSTRSVERPQH | TRBJ1-5 | TRBV7-8